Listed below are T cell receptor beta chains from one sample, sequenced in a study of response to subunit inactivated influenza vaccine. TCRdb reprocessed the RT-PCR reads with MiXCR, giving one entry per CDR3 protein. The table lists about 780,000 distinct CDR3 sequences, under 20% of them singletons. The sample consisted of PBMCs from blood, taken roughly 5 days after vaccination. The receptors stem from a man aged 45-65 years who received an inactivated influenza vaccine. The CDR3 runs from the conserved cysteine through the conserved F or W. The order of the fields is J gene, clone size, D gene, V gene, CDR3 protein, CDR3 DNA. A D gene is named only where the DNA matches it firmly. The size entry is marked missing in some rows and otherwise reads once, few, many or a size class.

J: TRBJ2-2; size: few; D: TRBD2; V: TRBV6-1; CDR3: CASSEPGLAGPFRSTGELFF; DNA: TGTGCCAGCAGTGAGCCCGGACTAGCGGGCCCTTTTCGGAGCACCGGGGAGCTGTTTTTT
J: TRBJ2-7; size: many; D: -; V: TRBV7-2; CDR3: CASSPLSGRDEQYF; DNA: TGTGCCAGCAGCCCCTTATCGGGCAGGGACGAGCAGTACTTC
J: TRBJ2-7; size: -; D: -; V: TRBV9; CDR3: CASSVGLAPLIEQYF; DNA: TGTGCCAGCAGCGTAGGGCTAGCTCCCCTCATAGAGCAGTACTTC
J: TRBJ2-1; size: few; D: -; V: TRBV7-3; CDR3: CASSSPLGEQFF; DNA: TGTGCCAGCAGCTCGCCTCTGGGGGAGCAGTTCTTC
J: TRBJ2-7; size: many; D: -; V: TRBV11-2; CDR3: CASSLGGTYYEQYF; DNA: TGTGCCAGCAGCTTAGGAGGGACTTACTACGAGCAGTACTTC
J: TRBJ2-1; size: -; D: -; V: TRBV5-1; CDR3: CASSLAPDIWTPYNEQFF; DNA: TGCGCCAGCAGCTTGGCCCCCGATATATGGACCCCTTACAATGAGCAGTTCTTC
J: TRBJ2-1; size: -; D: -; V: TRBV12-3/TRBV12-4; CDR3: CASTLTGRWNEQFF; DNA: TGTGCCAGCACCCTCACAGGCCGGTGGAATGAGCAGTTCTTC
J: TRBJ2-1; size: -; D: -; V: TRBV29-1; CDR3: CSVELAGFNNEQFF; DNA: TGCAGCGTTGAGCTTGCGGGCTTCAACAATGAGCAGTTCTTC
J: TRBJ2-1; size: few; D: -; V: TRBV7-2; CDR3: CASSSGGGGNEQFF; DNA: TGTGCCAGCAGCTCGGGAGGGGGCGGAAATGAGCAGTTCTTC
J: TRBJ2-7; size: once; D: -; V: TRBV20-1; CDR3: CSARSSGTSYEQYF; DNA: TGCAGTGCTAGGTCATCCGGGACAAGCTACGAGCAGTACTTC
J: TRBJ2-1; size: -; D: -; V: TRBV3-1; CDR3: CASSQVLGVYNEQFF; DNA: TGTGCCAGCAGCCAAGTACTGGGCGTCTACAATGAGCAGTTCTTC
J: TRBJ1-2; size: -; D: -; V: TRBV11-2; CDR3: CASSSGGIYGYTF; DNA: TGTGCCAGCAGTTCAGGAGGGATCTATGGCTACACCTTC
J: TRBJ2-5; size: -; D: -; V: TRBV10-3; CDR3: CAIRSDSEETQYF; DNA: TGTGCCATCAGATCCGATTCTGAAGAGACCCAGTACTTC
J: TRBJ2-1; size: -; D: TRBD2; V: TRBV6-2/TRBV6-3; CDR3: CASSYRLAGRSEQFF; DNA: TGTGCCAGCAGTTACCGGCTAGCGGGGAGGAGTGAGCAGTTCTTC
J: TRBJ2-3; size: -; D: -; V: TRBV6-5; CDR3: CASSYGGAGTDTQYF; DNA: TGTGCCAGCAGTTACGGGGGAGCAGGCACAGATACGCAGTATTTT
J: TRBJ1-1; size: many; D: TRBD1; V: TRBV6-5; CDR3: CASSLMDRGQAEAFF; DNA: TGTGCCAGCAGTTTAATGGACAGGGGGCAGGCTGAAGCTTTCTTT
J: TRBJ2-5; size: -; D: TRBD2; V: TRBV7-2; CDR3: CASSLGLAGTETQYF; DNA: TGTGCCAGCAGCTTAGGACTAGCGGGGACGGAGACCCAGTACTTC
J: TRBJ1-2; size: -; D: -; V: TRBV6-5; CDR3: CASSYGRANYGYTF; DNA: TGTGCCAGCAGTTACGGTAGAGCAAACTATGGCTACACCTTC
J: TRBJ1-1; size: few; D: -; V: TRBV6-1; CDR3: CASSPRLRVAFTEAFF; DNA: TGTGCCAGCAGCCCCCGCTTGAGGGTGGCATTCACTGAAGCTTTCTTT
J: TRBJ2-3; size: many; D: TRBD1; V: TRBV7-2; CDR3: CASSPGQAYTDTQYF; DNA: TGTGCCAGCAGCCCGGGACAGGCCTACACAGATACGCAGTATTTT
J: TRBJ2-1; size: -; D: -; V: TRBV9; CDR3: CASSVASAVLYNEQFF; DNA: TGTGCCAGCAGCGTAGCATCGGCGGTCCTGTACAATGAGCAGTTCTTC
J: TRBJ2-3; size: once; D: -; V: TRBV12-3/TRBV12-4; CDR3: CASSLFSGRRDTQYF; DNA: TGTGCCAGCAGTTTATTTTCTGGGAGGAGGGATACGCAGTATTTT
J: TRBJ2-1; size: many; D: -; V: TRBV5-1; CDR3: CASSFQGNNEQFF; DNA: TGCGCCAGCAGCTTTCAGGGAAACAATGAGCAGTTCTTC
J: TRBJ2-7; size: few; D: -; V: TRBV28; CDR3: CASSLLHRPYEQYF; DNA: TGTGCCAGCAGTTTACTCCACAGGCCCTACGAGCAGTACTTC
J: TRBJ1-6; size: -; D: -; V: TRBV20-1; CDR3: CSAPSLGLDNSPLHF; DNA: TGCAGTGCTCCCTCCCTCGGCTTAGATAATTCACCCCTCCACTTT
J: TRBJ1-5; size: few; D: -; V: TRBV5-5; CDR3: CASSLGSFQPQHF; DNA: TGTGCCAGCAGCTTGGGTAGCTTTCAGCCCCAGCATTTT
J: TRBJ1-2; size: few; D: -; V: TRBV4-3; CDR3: CASSQFESIRTYGYTF; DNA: TGCGCCAGCAGCCAATTCGAATCTATTAGGACGTATGGCTACACCTTC
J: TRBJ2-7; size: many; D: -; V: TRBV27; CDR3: CASSLSHGYEQYF; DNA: TGTGCCAGCAGTTTATCTCACGGATACGAGCAGTACTTC
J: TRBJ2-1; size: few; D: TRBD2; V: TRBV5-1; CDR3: CASSGGTSGDGQFF; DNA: TGCGCCAGCAGCGGCGGGACTAGCGGTGATGGGCAGTTCTTC
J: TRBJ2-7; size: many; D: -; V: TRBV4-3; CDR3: CASSQGGTRQYF; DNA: TGCGCCAGCAGCCAAGGAGGGACGAGGCAGTACTTC
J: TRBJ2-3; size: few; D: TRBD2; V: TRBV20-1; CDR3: CSARTSGRGPDTQYF; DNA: TGCAGTGCTAGGACTAGCGGGAGAGGCCCAGATACGCAGTATTTT
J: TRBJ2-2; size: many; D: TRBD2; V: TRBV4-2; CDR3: CASSPTGTSGGGGELFF; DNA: TGTGCCAGCAGCCCGACCGGGACTAGCGGCGGTGGGGGGGAGCTGTTTTTT
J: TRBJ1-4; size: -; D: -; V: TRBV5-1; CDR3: CASSLDRADEKLFF; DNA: TGCGCCAGCAGCTTGGACAGAGCCGATGAAAAACTGTTTTTT
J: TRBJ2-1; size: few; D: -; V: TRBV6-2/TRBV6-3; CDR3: CASTLPSGRYYNEQFF; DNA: TGTGCCAGCACCTTACCGTCGGGACGCTACTACAATGAGCAGTTCTTC
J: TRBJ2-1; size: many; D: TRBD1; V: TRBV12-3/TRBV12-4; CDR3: CASLRDSAYNEQFF; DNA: TGTGCCAGCCTCCGGGACAGCGCCTACAATGAGCAGTTCTTC
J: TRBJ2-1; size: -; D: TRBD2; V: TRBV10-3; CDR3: CAISGGLVMFNEQFF; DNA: TGTGCCATCAGCGGCGGACTAGTCATGTTTAATGAGCAGTTCTTC
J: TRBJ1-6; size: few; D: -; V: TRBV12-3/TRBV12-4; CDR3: CASSFSSSPLHF; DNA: TGTGCCAGCAGTTTTTCCTCTTCACCCCTCCACTTT
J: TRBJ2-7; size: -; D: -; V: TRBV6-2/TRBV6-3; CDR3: CASTDGLASSYEQYF; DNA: TGTGCCAGCACCGACGGACTCGCCAGCTCCTACGAGCAGTACTTC
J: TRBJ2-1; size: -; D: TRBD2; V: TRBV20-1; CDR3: CSTPGAGGLSVEQFF; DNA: TGCAGTACACCGGGAGCGGGAGGGCTCTCAGTTGAGCAGTTCTTC
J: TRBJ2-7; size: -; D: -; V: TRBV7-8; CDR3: CASSLEWGDSLQYF; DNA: TGTGCCAGCAGCTTAGAATGGGGGGACAGCCTGCAGTACTTC
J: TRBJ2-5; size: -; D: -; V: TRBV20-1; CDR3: CSAKGHRQETQYF; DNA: TGCAGTGCTAAGGGACATCGCCAAGAGACCCAGTACTTC
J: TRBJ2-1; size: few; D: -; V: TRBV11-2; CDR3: CASSGRDSSSYNEQFF; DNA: TGTGCCAGCAGCGGGCGGGACAGTAGCTCCTACAATGAGCAGTTCTTC
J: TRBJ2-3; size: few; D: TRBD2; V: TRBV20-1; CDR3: CSANRLAGFTDTQYF; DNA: TGCAGTGCGAACAGACTAGCGGGATTCACAGATACGCAGTATTTT
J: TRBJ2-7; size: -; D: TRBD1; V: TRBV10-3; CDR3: CAISESGTAFAYEQYF; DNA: TGTGCCATCAGTGAGTCCGGGACAGCCTTTGCCTACGAGCAGTACTTC
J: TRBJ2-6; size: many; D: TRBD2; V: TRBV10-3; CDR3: CAISDPARGGSGANVLTF; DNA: TGTGCCATCAGTGACCCGGCAAGGGGAGGGTCTGGGGCCAACGTCCTGACTTTC
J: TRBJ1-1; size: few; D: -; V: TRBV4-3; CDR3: CASGSTLNTEAFF; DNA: TGCGCCAGCGGAAGTACCTTGAACACTGAAGCTTTCTTT
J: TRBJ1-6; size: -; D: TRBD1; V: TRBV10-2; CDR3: CASRSRQGDPLHF; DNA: TGCGCCAGCAGAAGTAGACAGGGGGATCCCCTCCACTTT
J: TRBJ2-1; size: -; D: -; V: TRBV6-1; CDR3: CASSRDTYSYNEQFF; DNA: TGTGCCAGCAGCCGGGACACCTACTCCTACAATGAGCAGTTCTTC
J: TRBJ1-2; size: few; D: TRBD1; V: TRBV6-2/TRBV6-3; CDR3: CASSRPGQYYGYTF; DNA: TGTGCCAGCAGTCGTCCGGGACAGTATTATGGCTACACCTTC
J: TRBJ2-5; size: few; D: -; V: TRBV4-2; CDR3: CASSQDGVATGETQYF; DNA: TGTGCCAGCAGCCAAGACGGCGTCGCCACAGGGGAGACCCAGTACTTC
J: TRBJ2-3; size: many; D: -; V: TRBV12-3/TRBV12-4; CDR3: CASSPRRRLLGRAGTDTQYF; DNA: TGTGCCAGCAGTCCACGTCGCCGACTCTTGGGCCGCGCCGGCACAGATACGCAGTATTTT